What follows are 16 T cell receptor beta chains derived from one specimen sequenced in a study of shared clonotypes between healthy human individuals. Clones were read by immunoSEQ multiplex PCR, and TCRdb kept only the in-frame ones, dropping some. The sample has around 2.3 million clones, roughly 95% seen once; the top ten hold more than 0.1%. What was sequenced was naive CD4+ T cells sorted from blood. This sample's subset: CD45RA+ positively selected. Every receptor here comes from a young man in good health.

The V gene is TRBV6-1, the J gene TRBJ1-6; 9 nucleotides align to TRBD1. This CDR3 comprises 16 residues. Per germline, CDR1 MNHNS and CDR2 SASEGT. V was clipped by 6 bases and J by 6 bases; unmatched bases: 9. The CDR3 sequence is CASRELQGAGNSPLHF. The CDR3 DNA follows: TGTGCCAGCAGGGAACTACAGGGGGCGGGTAATTCACCCCTCCACTTT.

Concerning this clone: In the same sample, other DNA sequences code for this CDR3. The CDR3 DNA is TGTGCCAGCAGTTTCGGTGACAGGCCCTACAATGAGCAGTTCTTC. Its translation: CASSFGDRPYNEQFF. The V and J genes are TRBV28 and TRBJ2-1, with a weak D call TRBD1 (6 bases). The CDR3 has 15 amino acids. The V gene lost 3 bases and the J gene lost 2 bases, with 11 bases spanning the gap. The V gene's germline CDR1 is MDHEN and CDR2 SYDVKM.

This chain joins TRBV27 and TRBJ2-7; TRBD1 aligns across 8 bases. Looked up from germline, CDR1 is MNHEY and CDR2 is SMNVEV (reference sequence). V lost 5 bases, J lost 1 base, and 13 bases stayed unmatched. The CDR3 contains 17 residues. The CDR3 here is CASSPPRSGGRSYEQYF. The CDR3 nucleotides read TGTGCCAGCAGTCCCCCCCGGTCAGGGGGCCGTTCCTACGAGCAGTACTTC.

This clone was counted a single time. Other DNA sequences from this sample encode an identical CDR3 as well. The rearrangement links TRBV20-1 to TRBJ2-1; unclear D gene. The CDR3 runs to 11 residues. Germline CDR1 reads DFQATT; CDR2 reads SNEGSKA (reference sequence). V shed 3 bases and J shed 6 bases, with 6 bases lying between them. CDR3 residues: CSARGANEQFF. The CDR3 DNA follows: TGCAGTGCTAGGGGTGCCAATGAGCAGTTCTTC.

This sequence joins TRBV7-9 and TRBJ2-2; a weak D match, TRBD1 (6 bases). The CDR3 is made up of 15 amino acids. Per the germline V gene, CDR1 is SEHNR and CDR2 is FQNEAQ (reference sequence). With 5 bases removed from V and 4 bases from J, the gap between germline ends came to 14 bases. The CDR3, as DNA: TGTGCCAGCAGCAAGACTCAGGGGCGCACCGGGGAGCTGTTTTTT. It is translated as CASSKTQGRTGELFF.

This clone was recorded only once. This rearrangement joins TRBV29-1 to TRBJ2-2; 7 bases align to TRBD2. The J segment lost 4 bases and the V segment lost 5 bases, leaving 7 bases of the junction unmatched. The CDR3 has 14 amino acids. Germline CDR1 SQVTM, CDR2 ANQGSEA. The CDR3 DNA reads as TGCAGCGTTCAGGTCAGGGAGGGCACCGGGGAGCTGTTTTTT. It is translated as CSVQVREGTGELFF.

CDR3 nucleotides: TGTGCCAGTCGGAGGAGGGCAGGGCACTACGAGCAGTACTTC. Translated: CASRRRAGHYEQYF. This chain connects TRBV27 to TRBJ2-7; D is possibly TRBD2 (6 bases). Trimming cost V 9 bases and J 3 bases, with 18 bases left between them. This CDR3 contains 14 residues. Germline V lookup: CDR1 MNHEY, CDR2 SMNVEV (reference sequence).

The chain has TRBV10-3 and TRBJ2-1; TRBD1 matches at 9 bases. CDR3 length: 18 residues. Germline CDR1 and CDR2: ENHRY and SYGVKD. J was trimmed by 1 base and V by 11 bases; bases with no gene match: 18. The CDR3 DNA reads as TGTGCCGCAGGGTCTGGGACAGGGAATCCCGTATCCTACAATGAGCAGTTCTTC. Amino acid sequence: CAAGSGTGNPVSYNEQFF.

The V and J genes are TRBV2 and TRBJ2-7, with 10 bases aligning to TRBD2. From germline, CDR1 is SNHLY and CDR2 FYNNEI. The CDR3 consists of 13 residues. The V and J ends lost 7 bases and 0 bases, in that order; junction bases with no gene match: 0. CDR3 sequence reads: CASTSGSSYEQYF. In nucleotides, the CDR3 is TGTGCCAGCACTAGCGGGAGCTCCTACGAGCAGTACTTC.

This clone was recorded once. The chain links TRBV25-1 to TRBJ1-1, with 7 bases identical to TRBD1. The V and J ends lost 3 bases and 5 bases, in that order; junction bases with no gene match: 6. CDR1 MGHDK and CDR2 SYGVNS come from the germline V gene. This CDR3 is 14 amino acids long. The CDR3 DNA sequence: TGTGCCAGCAGTGACGTCAGGGGGGGGACTGAAGCTTTCTTT. The encoded protein is CASSDVRGGTEAFF.

The chain couples TRBV4-1 to TRBJ2-7; 8 bases match TRBD1. Trimming took 4 bases from V and 8 from J; bases not matched to a gene: 13. The germline V gene encodes CDR1 MGHRA and CDR2 YSYEKL. The CDR3 sequence is 15 residues long. The CDR3 sequence is CASSRGIRDRWQQYF. In DNA form, the CDR3 reads TGCGCCAGCAGCCGGGGGATCCGGGACAGGTGGCAGCAGTACTTC.

The rearrangement uses TRBV10-3 and TRBJ2-5; D remains unclear. The CDR3 length is 13 residues. CDR1 is ENHRY, CDR2 SYGVKD, per germline. With 4 bases removed from V and 4 bases from J, the gap between germline ends came to 10 bases. CDR3 residues: CAISGSPVETQYF. CDR3 bases: TGTGCCATCAGTGGGTCACCGGTAGAGACCCAGTACTTC.

This rearrangement joins TRBV5-4 to TRBJ2-5; 8 bases match TRBD1. CDR3 length: 15 residues. CDR1 and CDR2 (germline): SGHNT, YYREEE (reference sequence). V gave up 4 bases and J gave up 4 bases; unmatched junction bases: 9. The CDR3 DNA reads TGTGCCAGCAGCCTGTGGACAGGGCAGATAGAGACCCAGTACTTC. This codes for CASSLWTGQIETQYF.

This clone appeared once. The chain employs TRBV9 and TRBJ2-3, with TRBD1 as a possible D gene (6 bases). The CDR3 spans 16 residues. Germline V gene sequence: CDR1 SGDLS, CDR2 YYNGEE. The V and J ends lost 3 bases and 2 bases respectively, with 16 bases between them. The DNA for the CDR3 is TGTGCCAGCAGCGGAGACGACAGGAGACACACAGATACGCAGTATTTT. Translated: CASSGDDRRHTDTQYF.

This clone has just one count. The rearrangement links TRBV29-1 to TRBJ1-1, with D unresolved. V lost 1 base to trimming and J lost 0 bases, with 12 bases between them. Per germline, CDR1 SQVTM and CDR2 ANQGSEA. The CDR3 is 15 residues long. The CDR3 DNA sequence: TGCAGCGTTGAAGTACAAGCGGGAGTGAACACTGAAGCTTTCTTT. Protein sequence: CSVEVQAGVNTEAFF. Complete variable domain (other parts from reference TRBV29-1 and TRBJ1-1): SAVISQKPSRDICQRGTSLTIQCQVDSQVTMMFWYRQQPGQSLTLIATANQGSEATYESGFVIDKFPISRPNLTFSTLTVSNMSPEDSSIYLCSVEVQAGVNTEAFFGQGTRLTVV.

A word on this clone: This CDR3 is also generated by other DNA sequences in the sample. The chain recombines TRBV18 with TRBJ1-2; possibly TRBD1 for D (5 bases). Trimming stripped 3 bases from V and 6 bases from J, with 11 bases between. CDR1 is KGHSH and CDR2 is LQKENI in the germline V gene. The CDR3 is made up of 13 amino acids. For the CDR3, the DNA is TGTGCCAGCTCACCTCAGGAGGGGAATGGCTACACCTTC. Its protein product is CASSPQEGNGYTF.